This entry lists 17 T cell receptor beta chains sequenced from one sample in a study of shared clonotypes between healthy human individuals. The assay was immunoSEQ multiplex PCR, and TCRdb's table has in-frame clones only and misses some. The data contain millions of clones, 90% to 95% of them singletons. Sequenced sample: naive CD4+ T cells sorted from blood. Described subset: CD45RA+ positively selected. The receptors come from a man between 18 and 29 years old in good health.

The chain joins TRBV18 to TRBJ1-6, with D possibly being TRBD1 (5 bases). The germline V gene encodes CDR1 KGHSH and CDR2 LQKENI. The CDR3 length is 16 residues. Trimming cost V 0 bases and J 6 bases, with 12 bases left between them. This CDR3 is CASSPPTGLTNSPLHF. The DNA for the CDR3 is TGTGCCAGCTCACCACCGACGGGGCTGACTAATTCACCCCTCCACTTT.

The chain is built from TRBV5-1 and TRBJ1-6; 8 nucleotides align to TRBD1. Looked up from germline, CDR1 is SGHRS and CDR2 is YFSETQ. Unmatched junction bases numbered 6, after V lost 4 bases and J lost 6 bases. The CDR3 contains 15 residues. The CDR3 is CASSLRDRTNSPLHF. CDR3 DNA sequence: TGCGCCAGCAGCCTCCGGGACAGGACTAATTCACCCCTCCACTTT.

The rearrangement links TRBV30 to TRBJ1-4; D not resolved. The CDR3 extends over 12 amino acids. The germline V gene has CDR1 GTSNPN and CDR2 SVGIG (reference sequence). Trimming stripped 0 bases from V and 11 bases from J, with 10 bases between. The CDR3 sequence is CAWSVLPNKLFF. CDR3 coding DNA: TGTGCCTGGAGTGTACTTCCCAATAAACTGTTTTTT.

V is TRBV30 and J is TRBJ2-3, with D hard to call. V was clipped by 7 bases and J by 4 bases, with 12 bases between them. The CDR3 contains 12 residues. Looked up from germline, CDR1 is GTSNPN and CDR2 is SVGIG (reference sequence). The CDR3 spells CAYGLTPDTQYF. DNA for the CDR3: TGTGCCTATGGTCTTACTCCAGATACGCAGTATTTT. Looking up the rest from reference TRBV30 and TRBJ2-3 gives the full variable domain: SQTIHQWPATLVQPVGSPLSLECTVEGTSNPNLYWYRQAAGRGLQLLFYSVGIGQISSEVPQNLSASRPQDRQFILSSKKLLLSDSGFYLCAYGLTPDTQYFGPGTRLTVL.

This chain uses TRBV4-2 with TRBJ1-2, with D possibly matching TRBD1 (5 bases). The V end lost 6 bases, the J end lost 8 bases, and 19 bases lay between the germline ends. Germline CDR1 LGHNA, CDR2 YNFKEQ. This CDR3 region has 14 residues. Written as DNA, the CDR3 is TGTGCCAGCAGTCTGCGGCAGGGAGAAGGGGGCTACACCTTC. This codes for CASSLRQGEGGYTF.

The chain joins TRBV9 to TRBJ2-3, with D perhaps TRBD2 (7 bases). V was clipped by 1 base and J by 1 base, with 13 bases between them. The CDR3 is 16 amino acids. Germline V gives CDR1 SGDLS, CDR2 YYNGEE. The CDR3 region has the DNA TGTGCCAGCAGCGTACGGGAAGGGGGGGGCACAGATACGCAGTATTTT. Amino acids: CASSVREGGGTDTQYF.

In nucleotides, the CDR3 is TGTGCCAGCAGCTCCGATGGACAGGGGGCTGGAAACACCATATATTTT. It specifies CASSSDGQGAGNTIYF. The rearrangement uses TRBV28 and TRBJ1-3, with 10 bases lining up with TRBD1. This CDR3 has 16 residues. Trimming took 6 bases from V and 2 from J; bases not matched to a gene: 7. Germline CDR1 MDHEN, CDR2 SYDVKM. The whole variable domain, remainder taken from reference TRBV28 and TRBJ1-3, is DVKVTQSSRYLVKRTGEKVFLECVQDMDHENMFWYRQDPGLGLRLIYFSYDVKMKEKGDIPEGYSVSREKKERFSLILESASTNQTSMYLCASSSDGQGAGNTIYFGEGSWLTVV.

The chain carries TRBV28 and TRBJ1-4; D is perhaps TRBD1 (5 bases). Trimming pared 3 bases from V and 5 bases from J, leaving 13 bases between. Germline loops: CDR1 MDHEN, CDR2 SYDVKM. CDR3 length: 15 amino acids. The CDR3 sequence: CASSLARDGNEKLFF. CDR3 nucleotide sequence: TGTGCCAGCAGTTTGGCGCGGGACGGAAATGAAAAACTGTTTTTT.

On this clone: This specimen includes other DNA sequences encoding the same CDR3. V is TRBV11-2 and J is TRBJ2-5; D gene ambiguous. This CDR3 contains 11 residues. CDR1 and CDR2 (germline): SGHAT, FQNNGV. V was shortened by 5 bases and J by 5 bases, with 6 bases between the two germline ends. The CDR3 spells CASSLRETQYF. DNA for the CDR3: TGTGCCAGCAGCCTAAGGGAGACCCAGTACTTC.

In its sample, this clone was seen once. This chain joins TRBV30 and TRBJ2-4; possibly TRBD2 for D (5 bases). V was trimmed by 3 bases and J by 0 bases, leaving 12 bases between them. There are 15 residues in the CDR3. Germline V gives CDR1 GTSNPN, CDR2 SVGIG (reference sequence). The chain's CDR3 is CAWSAPGIAKNIQYF. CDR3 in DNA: TGTGCCTGGAGCGCACCGGGGATAGCCAAAAACATTCAGTACTTC.

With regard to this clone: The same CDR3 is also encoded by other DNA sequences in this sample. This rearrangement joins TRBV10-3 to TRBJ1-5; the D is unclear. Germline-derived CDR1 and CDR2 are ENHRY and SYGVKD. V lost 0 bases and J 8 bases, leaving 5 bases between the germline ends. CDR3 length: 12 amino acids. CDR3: CAISESGEPQHF. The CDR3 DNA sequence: TGTGCCATCAGTGAGTCAGGAGAGCCCCAGCATTTT.

The chain's CDR3 is CASSESFPWVSGELFF. The CDR3 coding sequence is TGTGCCAGCAGTGAATCTTTTCCGTGGGTTTCCGGGGAGCTGTTTTTT. The chain carries TRBV6-1 and TRBJ2-2; D gene ambiguous. V was clipped by 2 bases and J by 6 bases, with 16 bases between them. This CDR3 spans 16 amino acids. Germline CDR1 and CDR2: MNHNS and SASEGT.

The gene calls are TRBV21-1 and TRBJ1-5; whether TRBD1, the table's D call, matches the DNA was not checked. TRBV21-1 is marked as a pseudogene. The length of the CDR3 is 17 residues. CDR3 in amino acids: CASSKGFPGQVWQPQHF. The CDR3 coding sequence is TGTGCCAGCAGCAAAGGGTTTCCGGGACAGGTATGGCAGCCCCAGCATTTT.

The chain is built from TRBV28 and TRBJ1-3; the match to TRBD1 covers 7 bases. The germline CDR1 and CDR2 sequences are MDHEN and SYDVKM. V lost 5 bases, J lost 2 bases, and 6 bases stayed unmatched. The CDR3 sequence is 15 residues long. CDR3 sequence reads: CASSGQGGTGNTIYF. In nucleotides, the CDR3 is TGTGCCAGCAGTGGGCAGGGGGGCACTGGAAACACCATATATTTT.

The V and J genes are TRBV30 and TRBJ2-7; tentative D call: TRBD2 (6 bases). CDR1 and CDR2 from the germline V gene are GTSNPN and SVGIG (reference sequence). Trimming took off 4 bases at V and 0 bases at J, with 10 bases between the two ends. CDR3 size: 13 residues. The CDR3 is CAWNGGSSYEQYF. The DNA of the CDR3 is TGTGCCTGGAACGGGGGAAGCTCCTACGAGCAGTACTTC.

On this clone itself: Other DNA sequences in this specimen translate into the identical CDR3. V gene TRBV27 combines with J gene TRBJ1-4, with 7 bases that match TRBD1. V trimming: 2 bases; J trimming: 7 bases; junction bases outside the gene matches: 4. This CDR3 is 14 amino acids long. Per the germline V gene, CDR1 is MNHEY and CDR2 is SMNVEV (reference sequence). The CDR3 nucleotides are TGTGCCAGCAGTTTACAGGGGGTTGGTGAAAAACTGTTTTTT. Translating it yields CASSLQGVGEKLFF.

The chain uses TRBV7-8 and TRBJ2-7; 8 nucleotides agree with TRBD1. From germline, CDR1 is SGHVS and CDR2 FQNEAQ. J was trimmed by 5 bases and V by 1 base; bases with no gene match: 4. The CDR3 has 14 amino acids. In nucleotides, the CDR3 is TGTGCCAGCAGCTTAGATGCAGGGGGCAACGAGCAGTACTTC. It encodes CASSLDAGGNEQYF.